Following are 9 T cell receptor beta chains from one sample sequenced in a study of beta chain features in type 1 diabetes listed by TCRdb under 2018. Broad study findings and their caveats: In all four CD4+ subsets, TCRB CDR3 length was moderately but significantly shorter in type 1 diabetes patients.

Antigens for these TCRs are unknown. Libraries were prepared through the immunoSEQ multiplex PCR assay. The entire amount of isolated RNA was reverse transcribed using the High Capacity cDNA Reverse Transcription Kit, so the sequenced TCRB transcripts were expressed ones. TCRdb stores this immuneACCESS table with in-frame sequences only. Part of the clones is absent; in the studies checked, under half of the shortfall reflects unresolved V genes, and no reason is known for the rest. A total of approximately 160,000 clones appear in this sample, roughly 63% of them only once. Approximately 0.089% of the sample goes to the ten largest clones. The sequencing input was naive CD4+ T cells from blood. The intended sense of this specimen's cell subset or site label: true naive CD4+ T cells. All receptors derive from a man younger than 45 with type 1 diabetes.

The chain couples TRBV7-2 to TRBJ2-3; possible D gene TRBD2, 6 bases. CDR1 is SGHTA and CDR2 is FQGNSA in the germline V gene. The ends were cut back, 0 bases at V and 5 bases at J, with 15 bases in the middle. CDR3 length equals 16 residues. The CDR3 region has the DNA TGTGCCAGCAGCTTAGCGGAGGCGGGGCGGGGAGATACGCAGTATTTT. Residues: CASSLAEAGRGDTQYF. Together with reference TRBV7-2 and TRBJ2-3, the CDR3 gives the full variable domain: GAGVSQSPSNKVTEKGKDVELRCDPISGHTALYWYRQSLGQGLEFLIYFQGNSAPDKSGLPSDRFSAERTGGSVSTLTIQRTQQEDSAVYLCASSLAEAGRGDTQYFGPGTRLTVL.

The rearrangement joins TRBV9 to TRBJ2-5, with 8 bases lining up with TRBD2. The CDR3 loop spans 16 amino acids. The junction had 14 bases not matched to a gene; V was cut back by 5 bases and J by 5 bases. CDR1 SGDLS and CDR2 YYNGEE come from the germline V gene. The CDR3 DNA reads TGTGCCAGCAGTTCCGTCGGGGGACTAGGAGGCGAGACCCAGTACTTC. As protein: CASSSVGGLGGETQYF. Variable domain in full (rest from reference TRBV9 and TRBJ2-5): DSGVTQTPKHLITATGQRVTLRCSPRSGDLSVYWYQQSLDQGLQFLIQYYNGEERAKGNILERFSAQQFPDLHSELNLSSLELGDSALYFCASSSVGGLGGETQYFGPGTRLLVL.

This clone was counted a few times. The rearrangement uses TRBV18 and TRBJ2-1; D gene uncertain. The CDR3 spans 17 residues. Between the trimmed V and J ends, which lost 4 bases and 4 bases, there was a span of 20 bases. Germline assignment: CDR1 KGHSH and CDR2 LQKENI. CDR3 bases: TGTGCCAGCTCACGGACCTCGCCCCAAGCCGGATACAATGAGCAGTTCTTC. Its translation: CASSRTSPQAGYNEQFF.

The genes are TRBV2 and TRBJ2-1; 10 nucleotides align to TRBD1. V shed 4 bases, J shed 7 bases, and the junction held 7 bases outside the gene matches. Germline CDR1 reads SNHLY; CDR2 reads FYNNEI. There are 15 residues in the CDR3. The CDR3 loop reads CASSAGQGLWNEQFF. The CDR3 region has the DNA TGTGCCAGCAGTGCGGGACAGGGGCTTTGGAATGAGCAGTTCTTC.

There are a few counts of this clone. The rearrangement uses TRBV4-3 and TRBJ1-2; weak D call: TRBD1 (5 bases). CDR1 is LGHNA, CDR2 YSLEER, per germline. This CDR3 region has 14 residues. V lost 4 bases to trimming and J lost 1 base, with 10 bases between them. For the CDR3, the DNA is TGCGCCAGCAGCCCAGGAGGGGATAACTATGGCTACACCTTC. Translation gives CASSPGGDNYGYTF.

The V call is TRBV23-1, the J call TRBJ1-2; no clear D gene. TRBV23-1 qualifies as an ORF whose function is uncertain. V was shortened by 4 bases and J by 3 bases, with 12 bases between the two germline ends. CDR3 length: 14 residues. CDR3 DNA: TGCGCCAGCAGTCTTGAAAGGAAAGACTATGGCTACACCTTC. This sequence encodes CASSLERKDYGYTF.

The rearrangement joins TRBV7-6 to TRBJ2-7, with 7 bases fitting TRBD2. The germline gives CDR1 SGHVS, CDR2 FNYEAQ. The CDR3 length is 13 residues. Trimming removed 5 bases from V and 5 bases from J; junction bases left unmatched: 6. The CDR3, as DNA: TGTGCCAGCAGCCCGAACGGGGGGAACGAGCAGTACTTC. Translated: CASSPNGGNEQYF.

This clone has only a few counts. The rearrangement joins TRBV7-2 to TRBJ2-3; D unresolved. The length of the CDR3 is 13 residues. From germline, CDR1 is SGHTA and CDR2 FQGNSA. V dropped 2 bases and J dropped 6 bases, with 9 bases sitting between them. The CDR3 DNA reads TGTGCCAGCAGCTTATCTGTCCTGGATACGCAGTATTTT. Translating it yields CASSLSVLDTQYF.

This clone came up a few times. The chain has TRBV4-1 and TRBJ2-4; D gene uncertain. Trimming took 0 bases from V and 14 from J, leaving 8 bases between them. CDR1 and CDR2 (germline): MGHRA, YSYEKL. This CDR3 spans 11 amino acids. In nucleotides, the CDR3 is TGCGCCAGCAGCCAAGATACCGTCGAGTACTTC. Its translation is CASSQDTVEYF.